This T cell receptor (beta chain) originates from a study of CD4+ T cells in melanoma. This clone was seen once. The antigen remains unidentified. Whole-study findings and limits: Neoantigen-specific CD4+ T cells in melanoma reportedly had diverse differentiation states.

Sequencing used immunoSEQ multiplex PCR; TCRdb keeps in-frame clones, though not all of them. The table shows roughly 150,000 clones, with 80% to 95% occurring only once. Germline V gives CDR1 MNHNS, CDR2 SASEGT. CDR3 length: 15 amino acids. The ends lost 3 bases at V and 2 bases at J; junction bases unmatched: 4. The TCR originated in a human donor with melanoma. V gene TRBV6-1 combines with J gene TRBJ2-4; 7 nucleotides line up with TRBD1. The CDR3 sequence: CASSDRGSTKNIQYF. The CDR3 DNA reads TGTGCCAGCAGTGACAGGGGGAGCACCAAAAACATTCAGTACTTC.